This section outlines one T cell receptor beta chain sequence together with its context. This CDR3 region has 15 residues. The data belong to a study of CD8 T cells in Susac syndrome. The authors reverse transcribed roughly 0.5 to 1 ug RNA with random hexamers. An immunoSEQ multiplex PCR amplified TCR beta CDR3 over 54 Vbeta and 13 Jbeta. TCRdb fed the immunoSEQ multiplex PCR reads into MiXCR, producing one record per CDR3 protein. The data contain around 120,000 distinct CDR3 sequences, 85% to 95% of them singletons. The genes are TRBV21-1 and TRBJ2-7; TRBD1 is the table's D call, not checked against the DNA. TRBV21-1 is a pseudogene. The receptor's source is a human donor with multiple sclerosis. Sequences were obtained from CD4+ T cells from PBMCs. The CDR3 DNA reads TGTGCCATCCGCGGGACAGGGGCCAGTCCCTACGAGCAGTACTTC. Translation: CAIRGTGASPYEQYF.